This T cell receptor (beta chain) was observed in a study of pediatric ulcerative colitis. Overall study findings and caveats: A couple of rectal CDR3 clonotypes occurred in all ulcerative colitis patients.

With respect to this clone: Its antigen is unidentified.

Libraries were prepared by immunoSEQ multiplex PCR; TCRdb keeps only in-frame clonotypes and omits some of them. The repertoire holds tens of thousands of clones, roughly nine tenths seen once, with 3% to 4.5% in the top ten. Before the diagnostic colonoscopy, ulcerative colitis patients were free of immunosuppressive medication. Trimming pared 0 bases from V and 5 bases from J, leaving 17 bases between. The CDR3 spans 17 residues. Germline V gene sequence: CDR1 SGHNT, CDR2 YYREEE (reference sequence). The source of this sequence is a boy younger than 18 with severe ulcerative colitis. The sample was blood. V is TRBV5-4 and J is TRBJ2-2; TRBD2 is a possible D gene (5 bases). CDR3 DNA sequence: TGTGCCAGCAGCTTGGGCGGGCTAGCTTCAATGACCGGGGAGCTGTTTTTT. Encoded protein: CASSLGGLASMTGELFF.